Below, 21 T cell receptor delta chains from the same sample are listed, as sequenced in a study of γδ T cells in repeated Plasmodium falciparum infection. TCRdb re-processed the multiplex PCR reads using CATT. The data hold some 51,000 delta-chain clones, with about 1.9% observed a single time. Gammadelta T cells were flow-sorted from PBMC into Vgamma9/Vdelta2+ and Vdelta2-negative populations for bulk analysis. Sequences were obtained from gamma-delta T cells from blood. All receptors derive from a pool of human donors (malaria-infected and uninfected, not separated).

This clone is medium-sized by share. This sequence joins TRDV1 and TRDJ1; 12 nucleotides align to TRDD3. The ends lost 2 bases at V and 0 bases at J; junction bases unmatched: 22. The length of the CDR3 is 23 residues. In germline, CDR1 is TSWWSYY, CDR2 QGS. CDR3 bases: TGTGCTCTTGGGGAAGGAACCTACCTCTACTGGGGGATACTAATACCGAACACCGATAAACTCATCTTT. It is translated as CALGEGTYLYWGILIPNTDKLIF.

This clone was seen more than once but under ten times. The protein held in TCRdb is that of a much larger clone and does not match this DNA's translation at residue 16, likely because of a read error; the protein shown is translated from the DNA. The CDR3 nucleotides are TGTGCTCTTGGGGACTTCGCGGGGACTCCAAGGCGAGAGTACACCGAGAAACTCATCTTT. It codes for CALGDFAGTPRREYTEKLIF. J is TRDJ1 and V is TRDV1; possible D gene TRDD3, 5 bases. TCRdb leaves out the J gene; it was filled in here by matching the DNA to germline. Germline V gives CDR1 TSWWSYY, CDR2 QGS. The CDR3 is 20 amino acids.

This clone occurred a few times. The translation of this DNA and the TCRdb protein of a much larger clone differ at residue 5, probably owing to a read error; the protein shown here is translated from the DNA. This chain joins TRDV2 and TRDJ3, with 9 bases identical to TRDD3. Since TCRdb gives no J gene, matching the DNA to germline was used here to assign it. The CDR3 is 18 residues long. From germline, CDR1 is GEAIGNYY and CDR2 EKD. Trimming removed 3 bases from V and 0 bases from J; junction bases left unmatched: 5. The CDR3 here is CACDVLGDTSWDTRQMFF. Written as DNA, the CDR3 is TGTGCCTGTGACGTACTGGGGGACACCTCCTGGGACACCCGACAGATGTTTTTC.

This clone occurred a few times. Translating this DNA gives a protein that differs at residue 19 from the TCRdb one, which belongs to a much larger clone; a read error is likely, and the protein shown is this translation. Called V gene: TRDV1; the J gene was not called; the D call in the table, TRDD3, was not verified against the DNA. Germline lookup yields CDR1 TSWWSYY and CDR2 QGS. The CDR3 sequence is 21 residues long. In nucleotides, the CDR3 is TGTGCTCTTGGGCGTCTCCTTCCTTTATTGGGGATCCCCATGTACACCGATAAATTCATCTTT. This gives the protein CALGRLLPLLGIPMYTDKFIF.

This clone came up many times. With only one base between it and a far larger clone, this is likely a read error. This same CDR3 is encoded by further DNA sequences in the sample. The rearrangement joins TRDV1 to TRDJ1, with 12 bases that match TRDD3. V lost 3 bases, J lost 3 bases, and 17 bases stayed unmatched. This CDR3 region has 20 residues. Germline assignment: CDR1 TSWWSYY and CDR2 QGS. CDR3 sequence reads: CALGELRPYWGIPRADKLIF. As DNA, the CDR3 is TGTGCTCTTGGGGAGCTACGTCCTTACTGGGGGATACCTCGAGCCGATAAACTCATCTTT.

A word on this clone: The protein TCRdb lists belongs to a much larger clone and differs from this DNA's translation at residue 22, which points to a read error; the protein shown is made from the DNA. The J gene was not called, though the V gene is TRDV1; TRDD3 was called by the table and not checked on the DNA. The CDR3 spans 24 residues. Germline values: CDR1 TSWWSYY, CDR2 QGS. As DNA, the CDR3 is TGTGCTCTTGGGGATGGCGCCTTCCTACGAGCCATGCGGGGGACTTCCAACCGGCCCGATAAATTCATCTTT. Protein product: CALGDGAFLRAMRGTSNRPDKFIF.

Only a few counts were recorded for this clone. TCRdb's listed protein matches a much larger clone and diverges from this DNA's translation at residue 12, likely through a read error; the protein shown comes from the DNA. This chain joins TRDV1 and TRDJ1, with D perhaps TRDD3 (6 bases). The J gene, absent from TCRdb, was called here by matching the DNA to germline. The CDR3 is 22 amino acids. The germline gives CDR1 TSWWSYY, CDR2 QGS. Trimming took off 0 bases at V and 0 bases at J, with 29 bases between the two ends. This CDR3 is CALGELPPYLTAGALYTDKLIF. For the CDR3, the DNA is TGTGCTCTTGGGGAACTCCCCCCCTACTTGACTGCTGGGGCCTTGTACACCGATAAACTCATCTTT.

This clone was detected only a few times. Translating this DNA gives a protein that differs at residue 18 from the TCRdb one, which belongs to a much larger clone; a read error is likely, and the protein shown is this translation. The gene calls are TRDV1 and TRDJ1, with 9 bases that match TRDD3. The CDR3 consists of 25 residues. Trimming removed 1 base from V and 1 base from J; junction bases left unmatched: 31. The germline gives CDR1 TSWWSYY, CDR2 QGS. The CDR3 DNA reads TGTGCTCTTGGGGAACGCTTAAGGTTCCTACGACCCTCGAGGTGGGGGATATGCGGCACCGATAAACTCATCTTT. It specifies CALGERLRFLRPSRWGICGTDKLIF.

This clone has only a few counts. This likely came from a read error, as a far larger clone is one base away. The same CDR3 is also encoded by other DNA sequences in this sample. The V gene was identified as TRDV3, while no J gene was called. CDR3 length: 17 amino acids. CDR1 is TVYSNPD and CDR2 is GDNSRS in the germline V gene (reference sequence). The CDR3 bases are TGTGCCTTTAACCTCCCCCGATCTGCAGCGTACACCGATAAACTCATCTTC. Translated, it gives CAFNLPRSAAYTDKLIF.

The sample holds many counts of this clone. TCRdb's protein, taken from a much larger clone, differs from this DNA's translation at residue 11, likely owing to a read error; the protein displayed comes from the DNA. The V segment is TRDV2, and no J call was made; the D call in the table, TRDD3, was not verified against the DNA. CDR3 length: 13 amino acids. Looked up from germline, CDR1 is GEAIGNYY and CDR2 is EKD. The CDR3 sequence is CACDLLGDNKPIF. Here the CDR3 DNA reads TGTGCCTGTGACCTACTGGGGGATAATAAACCCATCTTT.

The V and J genes are TRAV38-2/DV8 and TRDJ1; 11 nucleotides agree with TRDD3. The J gene is not listed in TCRdb, so it was assigned here from a DNA match to germline. V shed 6 bases, J shed 1 base, and the junction held 17 bases outside the gene matches. Germline V lookup: CDR1 TSESDYY, CDR2 QEAYKQQN. The CDR3 is 19 residues long. CDR3 DNA sequence: TGTGCTTATATAGTCCTGACTGATGGGGGATACGGTGGCACCGATAAACTCATCTTT. As protein: CAYIVLTDGGYGGTDKLIF.

This clone was seen ten or more times. The rearrangement joins TRDV2 to TRDJ3; D gene uncertain. Trimming took off 3 bases at V and 0 bases at J, with 11 bases between the two ends. Per germline, CDR1 GEAIGNYY and CDR2 EKD. The CDR3 sequence is 17 residues long. The DNA of the CDR3 is TGTGCCTGTGACCCTATAAGCTCCTCCTGGGACACCCGACAGATGTTTTTC. It encodes CACDPISSSWDTRQMFF.

A few counts support this clone. The protein TCRdb gives is from a much larger clone and does not agree with this DNA's translation at residue 19, likely a read error; the protein shown here comes from the DNA. J gene calling gave no result, while the V gene is TRDV1; the table gives TRDD3 as D, unverified against the DNA. This CDR3 has 21 amino acids. Germline CDR1 and CDR2: TSWWSYY and QGS. CDR3 amino acids: CALGETFLATGGQMYTDKRIF. The CDR3 bases are TGTGCTCTTGGGGAAACTTTCCTAGCTACTGGGGGTCAGATGTACACCGATAAACGCATCTTT.

At least ten counts were recorded for this clone. TCRdb lists the protein of a much larger clone for this DNA, which differs at residue 5, so this is likely a read error; the protein given here is translated from the DNA itself. This chain uses TRDV3 with TRDJ1; no definite D call. Since TCRdb gives no J gene, matching the DNA to germline was used here to assign it. Trimming shortened V by 4 bases and J by 7 bases, and 19 bases separated the two germline ends. Germline CDR1 TVYSNPD, CDR2 GDNSRS (reference sequence). CDR3 length: 13 amino acids. CDR3 in DNA: TGTGCCTGGAATACAAGGATTTGCGGTAAACTCATCTTT. Amino acids: CAWNTRICGKLIF.

This clone was counted a few times. A far larger clone is off by one base, so a read error is likely. Other DNA sequences within the sample encode an identical CDR3. The CDR3 bases are TGTGCCTGTGACACTCGGGGTCCCCCGGGGCATAAACTCATCTTT. This encodes CACDTRGPPGHKLIF. V and J are TRDV2 and TRDJ1; D gene unclear. V was pared by 1 base and J by 6 bases, with 17 bases between. Germline CDR1 is GEAIGNYY and CDR2 is EKD. CDR3 length equals 15 residues.

This clone was picked up many times. TCRdb's protein for this DNA is that of a much larger clone and differs from the translation at residue 10, likely a read error; the protein shown is the DNA translation. In nucleotides, the CDR3 is TGTGCTCTTGGGGAAGCTTTTCCTCCCGGATACACCGATAAACTCATCTTT. This encodes CALGEAFPPGYTDKLIF. This chain uses TRDV1 with TRDJ1, with a possible D match to TRDD2 (5 bases). The CDR3 length is 17 residues. Germline assignment: CDR1 TSWWSYY and CDR2 QGS. The ends were cut back, 2 bases at V and 0 bases at J, with 16 bases in the middle.

This clone was found a few times. Only one base separates this from a far larger clonotype, so it likely reflects a read error. This sample also contains other DNA sequences that code for the same CDR3. The chain joins TRDV1 to TRDJ1; 7 bases are shared with TRDD3. No J segment appears in TCRdb, so it was assigned here by matching the sequence to germline. CDR1 TSWWSYY and CDR2 QGS come from the germline V gene. V shed 5 bases, J shed 0 bases, and the junction held 30 bases outside the gene matches. The CDR3 loop spans 23 amino acids. CDR3 DNA sequence: TGTGCTCTTGGGCTACCCTCAAAGCTCCTTTTCCCCCACTGGGGTTGGTACACCGATAAACTCATCTTT. It yields the protein CALGLPSKLLFPHWGWYTDKLIF.

This clone was seen only a few times. This likely reflects a read error, since a far larger clone is one base away. This CDR3 is also generated by other DNA sequences in the sample. The rearrangement uses TRDV1 and TRDJ1; possibly TRDD2 for D (6 bases). Here the J gene was assigned by germline matching of the DNA, as TCRdb has none. Germline V gene data show CDR1 as TSWWSYY and CDR2 as QGS. The CDR3 is 22 amino acids. Trimming stripped 5 bases from V and 4 bases from J, with 38 bases between. DNA of the CDR3: TGTGCTCTTGGGCCCGCCCTCTTCCTCGGACTATTGGGGACGCCGGGGGGCGATAAACTCATCTTT. Protein sequence: CALGPALFLGLLGTPGGDKLIF.

About this clone itself: TCRdb's entry gives the protein of a much larger clone, which mismatches this DNA's translation at residue 7, likely from a read error; the protein reported here is translated from the DNA. The V and J genes are TRDV3 and TRDJ1, with a possible D match to TRDD2 (6 bases). Matching the DNA to germline supplied the J gene, which TCRdb does not give. The CDR3 length is 14 residues. In germline, CDR1 is TVYSNPD, CDR2 GDNSRS (reference sequence). The V end was cut by 3 bases, the J end by 2 bases, with 16 bases between. CDR3 in amino acids: CAFPLPSNTDKLIF. As DNA, the CDR3 is TGTGCCTTCCCCCTTCCCTCGAATACCGATAAACTCATCTTT.

Remarks on this clone: This probably arose from a read error, given a far larger clone one base away. The same CDR3 can be traced to other DNA sequences in this sample. The chain links TRDV2 to TRDJ1; possibly TRDD3 for D (5 bases). The J gene, left out of TCRdb, was set here by checking the DNA against germline. This CDR3 has 15 residues. Germline lookup yields CDR1 GEAIGNYY and CDR2 EKD. CDR3 sequence (DNA): TGTGCATGTGAGCGGCGGGGGGCCCTCACCGATAAACTCATCTTT. This sequence encodes CACERRGALTDKLIF.

As for this clone: Given a far larger clone just one base away, this is likely a sequencing read error. The identical CDR3 is also encoded by other nucleotide sequences in the sample. The V gene reported is TRDV1; the J gene is uncalled; the table's D gene call, TRDD3, was not cross checked with the DNA. This CDR3 has 20 residues. Per the germline V gene, CDR1 is TSWWSYY and CDR2 is QGS. The CDR3: CALGVPHPFYGGLNTDKLIF. The CDR3 DNA reads TGTGCTCTTGGGGTACCCCATCCTTTCTATGGGGGACTAAACACCGATAAACTCATCTTC.